This T cell receptor beta chain stems from a study of T-cell memory formation after mild COVID-19. Trimming cost V 2 bases and J 1 base; bases outside gene matches: 7. Germline assignment: CDR1 SNHLY and CDR2 FYNNEI. CDR3 size: 16 residues. This clonotype was counted a few times. The antigen remains undetermined. TCRdb re-called the 5' RACE reads with MiXCR, one entry per CDR3 protein. The repertoire consists of about 500,000 distinct CDR3 sequences, with around 20% occurring once and the leading ten covering roughly an eighth. Points from the study as a whole: Nothing confirmed that second-wave clones peaking on day 37 were specific for SARS-CoV-2.

The sample consisted of PBMCs or a T cell subset sorted from them (not recorded which). J is TRBJ2-5 and V is TRBV2; the match to TRBD2 covers 7 bases. The source is an adult woman who had mild COVID-19 (a few samples of this study predate the infection). Cell type and time point are not known. The CDR3 bases are TGTGCCAGCAGTGAAAGCCGAGGGAGGGTCCAAGAGACCCAGTACTTC. This encodes CASSESRGRVQETQYF.